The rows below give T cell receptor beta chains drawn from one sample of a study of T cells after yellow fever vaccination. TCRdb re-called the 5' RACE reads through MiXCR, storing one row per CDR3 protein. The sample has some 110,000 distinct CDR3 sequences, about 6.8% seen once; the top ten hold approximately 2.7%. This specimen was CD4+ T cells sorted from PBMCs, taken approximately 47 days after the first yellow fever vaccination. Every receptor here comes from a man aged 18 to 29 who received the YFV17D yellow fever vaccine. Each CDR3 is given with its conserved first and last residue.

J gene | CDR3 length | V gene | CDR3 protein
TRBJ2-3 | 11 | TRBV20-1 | CSGDGYDTQYF
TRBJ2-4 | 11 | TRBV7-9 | CASSLGGLQYF
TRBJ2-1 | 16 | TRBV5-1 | CASSLAGILANNEQFF
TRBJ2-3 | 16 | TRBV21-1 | CASSTCTGDSTDTQYF
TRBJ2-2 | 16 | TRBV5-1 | CASAIIGGRHTGELFF
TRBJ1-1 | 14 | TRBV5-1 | CASSFRDENTEAFF
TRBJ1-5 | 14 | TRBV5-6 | CASSLGAENQPQHF
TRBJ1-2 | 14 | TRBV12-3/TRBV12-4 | CASSFGTSPYGYTF
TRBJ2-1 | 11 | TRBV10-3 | CAISTGGEQFF
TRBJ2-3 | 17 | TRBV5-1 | CASSLAIQGGSTDTQYF
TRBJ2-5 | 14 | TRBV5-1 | CASSLTSRGETQYF
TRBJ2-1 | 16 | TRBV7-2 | CASSPRGQGPYNEQFF
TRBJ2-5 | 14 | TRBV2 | CASSRETGGETQYF
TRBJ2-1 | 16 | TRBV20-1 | CCATRLAGGSYNEQFF
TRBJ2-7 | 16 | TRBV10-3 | CAISGQLAGGSYEQYF
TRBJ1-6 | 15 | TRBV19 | CASSLRTGYFSPLHF
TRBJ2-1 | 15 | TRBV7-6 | CASSLRQGAFNEQFF
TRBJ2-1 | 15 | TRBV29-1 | CSVDDRDRAYNEQFF
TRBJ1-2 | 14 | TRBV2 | CASSVVGGAYGYTF
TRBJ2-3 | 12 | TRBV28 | CASSQNTDTQYF
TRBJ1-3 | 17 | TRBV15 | CATSRMGQTGSGNTIYF
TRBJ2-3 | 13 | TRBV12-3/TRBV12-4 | CASSLVLYNTQYF
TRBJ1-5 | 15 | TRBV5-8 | CANLTGGPSNQPQHF
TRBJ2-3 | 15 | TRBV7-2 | CASSASGGAEDTQYF
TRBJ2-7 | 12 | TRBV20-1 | CSAPLAGDEQYF
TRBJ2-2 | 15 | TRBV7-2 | CASSQCRAGHGELFF
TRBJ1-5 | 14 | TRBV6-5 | CASSLTQARQPQHF
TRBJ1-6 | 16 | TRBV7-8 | CASSGRDFRGGSPLHF
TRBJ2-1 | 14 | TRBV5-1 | CASSRIDGDNEQFF
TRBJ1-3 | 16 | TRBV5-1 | CASSEQPDISGNTIYF
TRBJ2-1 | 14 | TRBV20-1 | CSASGGGAVDEQFF
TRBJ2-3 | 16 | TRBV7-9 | CASSLGVQTGTDTQYF
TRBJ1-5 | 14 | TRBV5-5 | CASSGTGTNQPQHF
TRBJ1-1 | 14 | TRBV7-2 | CASSSTGGLTEAFF
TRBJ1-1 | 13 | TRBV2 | CASRGTGGTEAFF
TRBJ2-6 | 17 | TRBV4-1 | CASSLGMALSGANVLTF
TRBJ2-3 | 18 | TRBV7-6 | CASSLGYRGPRGTDTQYF
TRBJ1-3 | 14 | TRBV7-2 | CASSPGMPGNTIYF
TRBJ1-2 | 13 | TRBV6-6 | CASSYPGGYGYTF
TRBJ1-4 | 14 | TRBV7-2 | CAGSSAPANEKLFF
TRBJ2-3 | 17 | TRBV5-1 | CASSLGHGTGITDTQYF
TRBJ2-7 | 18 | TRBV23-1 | CASSQSHLTSGPSYEQYF
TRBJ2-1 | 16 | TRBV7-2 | CASSFNSRRSLNEQFF
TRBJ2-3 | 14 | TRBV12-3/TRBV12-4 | CASSRGQSTDTQYF
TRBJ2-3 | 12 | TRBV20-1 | CSASPLADTQYF
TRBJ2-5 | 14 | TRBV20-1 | CSASTLSGGETQYF
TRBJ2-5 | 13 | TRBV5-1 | CASSPLSAETQYF
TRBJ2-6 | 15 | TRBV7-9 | CASSPRLGGANVLTF
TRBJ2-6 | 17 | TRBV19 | CASSMVAAPSGANVLTF
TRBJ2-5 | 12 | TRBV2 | CASRKEEETQYF
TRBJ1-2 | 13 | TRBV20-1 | CSAGPGSGYGYTF
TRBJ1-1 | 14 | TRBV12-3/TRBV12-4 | CASRVGHSNTEAFF
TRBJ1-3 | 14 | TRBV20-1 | CSARDPGAGNTIYF